This entry is about one T cell receptor (beta chain). As yet, its antigen is unknown. This record comes from a study of early T cells in non-severe SARS-CoV-2 infection. About the study: The input, bulk RNA from unsorted whole blood, was sequenced, and chains were unpaired.

Study-level results: CD4 and private specificities were missed by VDJdb matching, which favored anti-spike CD8 responses.

Each single cDNA molecule received a unique molecular identifier. Via MiXCR, TCRdb re-called the 5' RACE reads, giving one row per CDR3 protein. The data contain just over 60,000 distinct CDR3 sequences, less than 10% of them singletons. Per germline, CDR1 LGHDT and CDR2 YNNKEL (reference sequence). The length of the CDR3 is 13 residues. The J segment lost 9 bases and the V segment lost 3 bases, leaving 4 bases of the junction unmatched. V is TRBV3-1 and J is TRBJ2-1, with 8 bases identical to TRBD1. Source material: whole blood. This TCR was recovered from an adult who was a healthcare worker with PCR-confirmed SARS-CoV-2 infection or an uninfected control (not recorded which). The CDR3 reads CASSQDRVGEQFF. For the CDR3, the DNA is TGTGCCAGCAGCCAGGACAGGGTAGGTGAGCAGTTCTTC.